This TCR beta chain appears in the sequencing data of a study of human T cells and chemical hapten exposure. Notes on the study in general: As patch test score rose, PT1 expanded TCR counts tended to rise as well. Expanded TCRs created a significantly greater count of big CDR3 similarity clusters than controls did.

A single record per CDR3 protein comes from TCRdb applying MiXCR to the RACE reads. Counted here are roughly 50,000 distinct CDR3 sequences, approximately 9.9% occurring once; the ten biggest clones make up 16%. The time point here: patch test 3, about 24 weeks after DPC sensitization. This sample's treatment: therapeutic diphenylcyclopropenone sensitization with weekly scalp DPC. The study extracted total RNA from unfractionated whole blood. On this clonotype: Its antigen is unidentified.

The sample in question was whole blood, obtained in connection with sensitization to the hapten diphenylcyclopropenone (DPC). The source of this sequence is a woman aged 40 to 49 with alopecia areata. Some clones in this sample may be carry-over from other donors' samples.

The CDR3 spells CASRADRGAGELFF. The CDR3 DNA sequence: TGTGCCAGCAGGGCGGACAGGGGCGCCGGGGAGCTGTTTTTT. The rearrangement joins TRBV28 to TRBJ2-2; 9 positions match TRBD1. Germline-derived CDR1 and CDR2 are MDHEN and SYDVKM. CDR3 size: 14 residues. The junction had 5 bases not matched to a gene; V was cut back by 6 bases and J by 6 bases.